This entry concerns a single TCR beta chain. Its antigen is currently unknown. The sample originates from a study of T cell responses to AZD1222 COVID-19 vaccine. Findings and limits, study-wide: Spike-specific TCR breadth and depth grew following two AZD1222 doses. It was only after the peak T cell response that any repertoires were sampled. Most donors were white British, females outnumbered males, and clonal diversity was possibly underestimated.

Sequenced by immunoSEQ multiplex PCR; TCRdb stores in-frame clones only, minus some. The repertoire holds some 140,000 clones, with approximately 93% as singletons. The germline V gene encodes CDR1 SGHTA and CDR2 FQGTGA. Trimming shortened V by 4 bases and J by 5 bases, and 5 bases separated the two germline ends. The CDR3 loop spans 12 amino acids. The material was peripheral blood, obtained on day 0 of AZD1222 vaccination. The V and J genes are TRBV7-3 and TRBJ2-2; D not certain. This clonotype was sampled from an adult in good health. This chain's CDR3 is CASSSLTGELFF. The CDR3 nucleotides read TGTGCCAGCAGCTCGTTAACCGGGGAGCTGTTTTTT.